This T cell receptor (beta chain) was sequenced in a study of tumor-infiltrating lymphocytes in primary liver carcinoma (dated by TCRdb to about 2017). Looking at the study overall: The five patients, three men and two women aged 30 to 69 years, had hepatocellular carcinoma (four) or combined HCC and intrahepatic cholangiocarcinoma (one). The tumors of the five patients were staged as T1-T3 N0M0, with maximum diameters ranging from roughly 4.2 to 10 cm. Each sample produced about 3.65 to 7.13 million productive TCRbeta reads, and read depth showed no significant difference between tissue types. Across five regions of each liver tumor, along with adjacent normal tissue and blood, the study brought together TCRbeta repertoire sequencing, expression microarrays and whole-exome sequencing. A total of approximately 35 specimens from 5 patients, comprising around 25 tumor regions, 5 adjacent noncancerous liver tissues and 5 peripheral blood samples, were covered by TCRbeta repertoire sequencing. Agilent mRNA microarray profiling was performed on the approximately 25 tumor region samples to relate TCRbeta repertoire diversity to the local molecular phenotype. High reproducibility was observed for the technical replicate repertoires, with mean shared-clone rates approximately 0.92 and correlation coefficients above 0.95. Results the study describes overall, beyond this receptor: Because sequencing covered only the TCR beta chain and unpaired alpha chains were not captured, true repertoire diversity is likely underestimated. The top 250 clones made up a significantly larger repertoire fraction in tumors than in blood (p = 0.039). Only roughly 7.5-24% of top clones appeared in all five regions of a tumor, which suggests that tumor-infiltrating T cells are spatially heterogeneous. Pairs of tumor regions showed greater repertoire overlap (mean roughly 36%) than tumor-adjacent pairs (about 17%) or tumor-blood pairs (around 15%), which is consistent with antigen-driven expansion. Since the samples were bulk and unsorted, there was no way to compare CD4+ and CD8+ T cell repertoires. With just four or five patients in the study, the authors point out that the findings should be validated in a larger study.

TCRbeta-specific cDNA was reverse-transcribed from roughly 500 ng total RNA using a constant-region primer and ProtoScript II reverse transcriptase. TCRbeta libraries were built with three nested multiplex PCR rounds, a slightly modified ARM-PCR procedure. Multiplex TRBV1-TRBV30 forward primers and a Cbeta reverse primer were used in the first two PCR rounds, each of which was run for approximately 9 cycles. Sample barcodes and Illumina adapters were added in a final 25-cycle PCR with Deep VentR polymerase. Before sequencing, amplicons of 200-500 bp were purified from gel using a QIAquick gel extraction kit. An Illumina HiSeq 2500 was used to sequence the TCRbeta amplicons, generating 250-bp paired-end reads. On the study's bioinformatics: Trimmomatic v0.33 was used to quality-trim the reads, and FLASH v1.2.11 was used to merge paired reads so that full CDR3 sequences could be recovered. V, D and J germline segments were assigned to the rearranged TCRbeta sequences by MiGEC v1.2.1b. Clonotype statistics, along with Shannon-Wiener diversity indices, were calculated using VDJtools v1.0.0. Except for diversity analysis, only the 250 most abundant clonotypes of each sample were used in subsequent analyses to reduce sampling bias. The raw public data were reprocessed by TCRdb itself: fastp quality trimming at Q25, MiXCR clonotype calling, in-frame beta chains only. Each record represents a unique CDR3 protein, reported with the most common genes and DNA among its rows. The V and J calls come from TCRdb's annotation, not from the publication. Within this sample are roughly 57,000 distinct CDR3 sequences, with 55% to 75% of them counted one time only. The top ten constitute roughly 60% of the sample.

CDR1 SQVTM and CDR2 ANQGSEA were looked up in the germline V gene. The CDR3 covers 15 residues, taking in both the cysteine and the phenylalanine. The retained sequence is limited to the CDR3, 45 bases, with the frame set at the first base. Concerning this clonotype itself: The clone's antigen remains unknown. No much larger clone is present one base from it, and per-base qualities are unavailable.

Total RNA and DNA were co-extracted without cell sorting from around 20-30 mg of bulk tissue using the AllPrep DNA/RNA mini kit. Between late 2015 and March 2016, five patients in China with histopathologically diagnosed primary liver carcinoma had surgical resection. At the time of sampling, the patients had chronic HBV infection and had not received any treatment. Five spatially separated regions were sampled from each tumor: the superior, inferior, left-lateral and right-lateral poles, plus the tumor centre. Histological examination found more than 75% viable tumor cells in every tumor sample. Fresh tumor and adjacent tissue pieces were bisected, with one half stored in RNAlater at -80 degrees C and the other half sent for histology.

The sequence was obtained from a man aged 35 to 55 with primary liver carcinoma and hepatitis B virus infection. Sequenced input: liver tumor tissue from sampling region 2. The cell subset or site label, read with the paper, signifies: tumor region T2, inferior pole. The V and J genes are TRBV29-1 and TRBJ1-2, with a tentative D gene TRBD1 over 6 matching bases. The CDR3 protein is CIVEEERGLPYGYTF. The bases read TGCATTGTTGAAGAGGAACGGGGGCTACCTTATGGCTACACCTTC.